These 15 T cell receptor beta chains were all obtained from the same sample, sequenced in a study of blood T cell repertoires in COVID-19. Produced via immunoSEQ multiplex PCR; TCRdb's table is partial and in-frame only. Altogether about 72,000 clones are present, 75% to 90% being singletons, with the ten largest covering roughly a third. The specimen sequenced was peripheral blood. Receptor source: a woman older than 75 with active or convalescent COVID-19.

CDR3 DNA sequence: TGTGCTAGTAGTGGGCCCGGAAACACCATATATTTT. It specifies CASSGPGNTIYF. The chain has TRBV12-5 and TRBJ1-3; D is unresolved. Trimming removed 8 bases at V and 4 bases at J, with 9 bases between. Germline V gene sequence: CDR1 LGHNT, CDR2 FRNRAP. The CDR3 contains 12 residues.

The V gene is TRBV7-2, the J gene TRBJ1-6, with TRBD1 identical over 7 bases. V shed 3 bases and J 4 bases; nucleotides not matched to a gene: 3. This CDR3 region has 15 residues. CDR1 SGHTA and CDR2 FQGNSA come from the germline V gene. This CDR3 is CASSFSGQYNSPLHF. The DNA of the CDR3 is TGTGCCAGCAGCTTTTCGGGACAGTATAATTCACCCCTCCACTTT.

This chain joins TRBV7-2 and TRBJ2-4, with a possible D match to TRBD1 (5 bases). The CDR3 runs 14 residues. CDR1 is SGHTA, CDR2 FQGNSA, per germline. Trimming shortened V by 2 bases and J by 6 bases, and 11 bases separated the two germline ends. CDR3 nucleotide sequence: TGTGCCAGCAGCTTACTTCAGGGCGGAAACATTCAGTACTTC. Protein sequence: CASSLLQGGNIQYF.

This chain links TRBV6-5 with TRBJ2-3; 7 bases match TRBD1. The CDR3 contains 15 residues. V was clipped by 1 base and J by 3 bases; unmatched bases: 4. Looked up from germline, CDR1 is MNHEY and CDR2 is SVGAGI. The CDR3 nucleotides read TGTGCCAGCAGTTACTTTGGACAGGAGACAGATACGCAGTATTTT. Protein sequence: CASSYFGQETDTQYF.

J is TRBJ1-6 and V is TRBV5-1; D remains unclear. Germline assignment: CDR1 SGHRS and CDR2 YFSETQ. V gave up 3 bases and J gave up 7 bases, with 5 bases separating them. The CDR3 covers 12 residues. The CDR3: CASSSGNSPLHF. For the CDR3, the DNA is TGCGCCAGCAGCTCCGGGAATTCACCCCTCCACTTT.

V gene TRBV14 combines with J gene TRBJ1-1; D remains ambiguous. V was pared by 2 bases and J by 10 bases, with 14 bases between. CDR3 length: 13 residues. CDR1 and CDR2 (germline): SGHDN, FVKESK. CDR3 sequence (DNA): TGTGCCAGCAGCCAACGGTTAAGAGCAGGAGCTTTCTTT. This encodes CASSQRLRAGAFF.

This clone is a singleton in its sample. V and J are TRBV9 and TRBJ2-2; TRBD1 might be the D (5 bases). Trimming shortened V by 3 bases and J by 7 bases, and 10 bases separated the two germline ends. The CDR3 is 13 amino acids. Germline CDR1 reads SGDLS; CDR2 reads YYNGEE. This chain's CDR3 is CASSARVSGELFF. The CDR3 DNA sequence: TGTGCCAGCAGCGCCAGGGTTAGCGGGGAGCTGTTTTTT.

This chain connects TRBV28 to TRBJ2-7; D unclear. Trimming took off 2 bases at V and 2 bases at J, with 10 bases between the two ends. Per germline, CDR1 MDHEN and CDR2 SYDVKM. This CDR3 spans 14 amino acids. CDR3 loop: CASSLGARAYEQYF. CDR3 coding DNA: TGTGCCAGCAGTTTAGGTGCTCGGGCCTACGAGCAGTACTTC.

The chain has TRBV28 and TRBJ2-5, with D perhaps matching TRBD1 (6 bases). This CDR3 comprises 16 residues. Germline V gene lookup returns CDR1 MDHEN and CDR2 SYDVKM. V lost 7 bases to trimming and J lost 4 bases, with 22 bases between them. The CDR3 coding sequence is TGTGCCAGCACCGTAGGTGGCAGGGGCGCGGGAGAGACCCAGTACTTC. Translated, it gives CASTVGGRGAGETQYF.

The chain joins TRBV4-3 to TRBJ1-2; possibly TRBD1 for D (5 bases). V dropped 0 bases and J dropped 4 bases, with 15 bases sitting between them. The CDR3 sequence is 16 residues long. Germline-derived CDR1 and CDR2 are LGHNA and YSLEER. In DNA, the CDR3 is TGCGCCAGCAGCCAAGATTTGGGCGACAGATCCTATGGCTACACCTTC. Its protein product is CASSQDLGDRSYGYTF.

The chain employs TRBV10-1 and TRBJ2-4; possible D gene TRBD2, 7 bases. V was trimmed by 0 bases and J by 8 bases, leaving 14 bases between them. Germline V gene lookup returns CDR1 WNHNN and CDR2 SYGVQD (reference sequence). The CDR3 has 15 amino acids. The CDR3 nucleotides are TGCGCCAGCAGTGAGTCGGGGGGGCTATTGGACATTCAGTACTTC. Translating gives CASSESGGLLDIQYF.

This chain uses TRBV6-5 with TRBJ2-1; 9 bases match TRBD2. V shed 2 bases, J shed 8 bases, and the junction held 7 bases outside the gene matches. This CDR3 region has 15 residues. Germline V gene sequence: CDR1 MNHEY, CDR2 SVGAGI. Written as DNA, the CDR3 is TGTGCCAGCAGTTACAGGCGGGGGGGCATCGATGAGCAGTTCTTC. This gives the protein CASSYRRGGIDEQFF.

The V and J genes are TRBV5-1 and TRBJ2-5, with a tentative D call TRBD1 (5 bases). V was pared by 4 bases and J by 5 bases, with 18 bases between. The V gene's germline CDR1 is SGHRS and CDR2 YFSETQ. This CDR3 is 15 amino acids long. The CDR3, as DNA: TGCGCCAGCAGCGGAACAGGAATGCCTTATGAGACCCAGTACTTC. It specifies CASSGTGMPYETQYF.

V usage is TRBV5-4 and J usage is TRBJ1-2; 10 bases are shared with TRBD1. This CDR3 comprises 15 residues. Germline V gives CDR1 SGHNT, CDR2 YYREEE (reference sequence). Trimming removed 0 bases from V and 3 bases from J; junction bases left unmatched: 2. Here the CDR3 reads CASSLADRGDYGYTF. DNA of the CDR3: TGTGCCAGCAGCTTGGCGGACAGGGGGGACTATGGCTACACCTTC.

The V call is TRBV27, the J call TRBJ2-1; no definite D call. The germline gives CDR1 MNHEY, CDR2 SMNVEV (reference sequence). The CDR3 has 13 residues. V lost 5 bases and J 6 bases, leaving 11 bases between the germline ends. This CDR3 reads CASSTLTRNEQFF. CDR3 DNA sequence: TGTGCCAGCAGTACCCTTACGCGCAATGAGCAGTTCTTC.